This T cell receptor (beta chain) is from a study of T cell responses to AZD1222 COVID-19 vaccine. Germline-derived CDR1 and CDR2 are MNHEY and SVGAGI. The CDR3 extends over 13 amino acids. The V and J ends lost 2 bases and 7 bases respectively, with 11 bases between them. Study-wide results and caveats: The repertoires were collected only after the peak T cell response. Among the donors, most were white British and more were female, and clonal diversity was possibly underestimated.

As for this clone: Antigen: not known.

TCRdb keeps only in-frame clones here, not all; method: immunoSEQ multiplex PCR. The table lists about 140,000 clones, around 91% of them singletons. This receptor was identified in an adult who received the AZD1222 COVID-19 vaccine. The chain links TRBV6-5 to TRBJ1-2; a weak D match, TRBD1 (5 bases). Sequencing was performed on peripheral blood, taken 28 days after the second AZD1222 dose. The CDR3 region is CASSYAGEVGYTF. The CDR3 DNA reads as TGTGCCAGCAGTTACGCGGGGGAGGTTGGCTACACCTTC.